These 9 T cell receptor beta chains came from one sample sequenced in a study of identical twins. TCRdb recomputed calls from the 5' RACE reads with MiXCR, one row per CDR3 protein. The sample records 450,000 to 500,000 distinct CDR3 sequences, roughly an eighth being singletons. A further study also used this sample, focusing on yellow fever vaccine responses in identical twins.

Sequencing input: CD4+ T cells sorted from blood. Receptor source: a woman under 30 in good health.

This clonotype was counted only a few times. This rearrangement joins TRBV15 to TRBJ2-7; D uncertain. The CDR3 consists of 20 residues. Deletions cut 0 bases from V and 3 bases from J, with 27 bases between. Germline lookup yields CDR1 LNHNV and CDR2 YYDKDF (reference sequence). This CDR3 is CATSRDVFRPAKQQNYEQYF. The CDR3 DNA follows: TGTGCCACCAGCAGAGATGTGTTCAGGCCCGCGAAACAACAGAACTACGAGCAGTACTTC.

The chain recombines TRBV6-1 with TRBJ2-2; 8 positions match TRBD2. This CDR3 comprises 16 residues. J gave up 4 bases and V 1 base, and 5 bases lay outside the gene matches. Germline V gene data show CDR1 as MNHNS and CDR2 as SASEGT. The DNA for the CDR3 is TGTGCCAGCAGTGAAGAACTAGCGGCCCTCACCGGGGAGCTGTTTTTT. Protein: CASSEELAALTGELFF.

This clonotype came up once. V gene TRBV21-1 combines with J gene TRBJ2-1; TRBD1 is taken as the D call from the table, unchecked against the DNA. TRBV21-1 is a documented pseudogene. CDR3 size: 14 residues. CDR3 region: CQTRGSGSYNEQFF. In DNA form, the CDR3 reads TGTCAGACACGGGGCTCCGGCTCCTACAATGAGCAGTTCTTC.

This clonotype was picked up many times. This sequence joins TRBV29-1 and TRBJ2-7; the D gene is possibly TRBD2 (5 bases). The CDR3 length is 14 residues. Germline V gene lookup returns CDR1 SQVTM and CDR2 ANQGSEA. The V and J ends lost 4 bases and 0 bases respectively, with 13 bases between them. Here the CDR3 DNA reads TGCAGCGTTGCACTAGACCTAAGCTCCTACGAGCAGTACTTC. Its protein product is CSVALDLSSYEQYF.

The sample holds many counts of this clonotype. For the CDR3, the DNA is TGTGCCAGCAGTTTATTGGGTGGGCAGCCCCAGCATTTT. Translated: CASSLLGGQPQHF. This chain joins TRBV27 and TRBJ1-5; no definite D call. V was cut by 1 base and J by 7 bases, with 8 bases left in between. The germline CDR1 and CDR2 sequences are MNHEY and SMNVEV (reference sequence). This CDR3 comprises 13 residues.

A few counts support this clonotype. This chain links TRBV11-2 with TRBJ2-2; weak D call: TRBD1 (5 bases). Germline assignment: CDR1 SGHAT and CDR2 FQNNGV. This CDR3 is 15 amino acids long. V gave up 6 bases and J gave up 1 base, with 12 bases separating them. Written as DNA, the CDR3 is TGTGCCAGCAGGCCAGGGTCTAAGAACACCGGGGAGCTGTTTTTT. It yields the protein CASRPGSKNTGELFF.

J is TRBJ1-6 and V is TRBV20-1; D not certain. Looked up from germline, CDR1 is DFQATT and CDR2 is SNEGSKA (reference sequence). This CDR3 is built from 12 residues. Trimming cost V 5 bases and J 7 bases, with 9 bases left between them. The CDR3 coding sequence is TGCAGTGCTCGCGCGGGGAATTCACCCCTCCACTTT. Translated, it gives CSARAGNSPLHF.

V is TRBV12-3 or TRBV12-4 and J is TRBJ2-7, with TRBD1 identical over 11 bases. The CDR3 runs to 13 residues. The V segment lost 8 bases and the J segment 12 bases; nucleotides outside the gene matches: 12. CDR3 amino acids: CASFGTGGLRVYF. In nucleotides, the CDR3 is TGTGCCAGCTTCGGGACAGGGGGTTTACGTGTGTACTTC.

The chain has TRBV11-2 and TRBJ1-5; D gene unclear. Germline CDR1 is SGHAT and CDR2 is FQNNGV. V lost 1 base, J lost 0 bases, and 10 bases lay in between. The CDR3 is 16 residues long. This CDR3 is CASSLARRLSNQPQHF. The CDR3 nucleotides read TGTGCCAGCAGCTTAGCCAGGAGACTTAGCAATCAGCCCCAGCATTTT. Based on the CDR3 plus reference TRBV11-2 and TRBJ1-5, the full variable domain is EAGVAQSPRYKIIEKRQSVAFWCNPISGHATLYWYQQILGQGPKLLIQFQNNGVVDDSQLPKDRFSAERLKGVDSTLKIQPAKLEDSAVYLCASSLARRLSNQPQHFGDGTRLSIL.